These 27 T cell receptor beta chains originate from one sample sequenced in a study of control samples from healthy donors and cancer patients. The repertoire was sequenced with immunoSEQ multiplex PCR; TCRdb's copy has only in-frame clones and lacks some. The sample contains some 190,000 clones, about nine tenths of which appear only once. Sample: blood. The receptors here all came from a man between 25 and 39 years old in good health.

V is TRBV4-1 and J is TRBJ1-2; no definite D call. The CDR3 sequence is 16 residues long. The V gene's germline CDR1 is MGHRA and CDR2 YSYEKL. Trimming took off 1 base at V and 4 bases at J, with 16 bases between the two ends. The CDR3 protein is CASSQGPLREAYGYTF. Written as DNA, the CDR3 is TGCGCCAGCAGCCAAGGCCCACTACGGGAGGCCTATGGCTACACCTTC.

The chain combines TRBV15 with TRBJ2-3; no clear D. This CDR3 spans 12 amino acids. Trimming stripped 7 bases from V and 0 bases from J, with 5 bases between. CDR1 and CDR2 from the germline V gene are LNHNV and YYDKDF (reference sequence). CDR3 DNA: TGTGCCACCAAAACTAGCACAGATACGCAGTATTTT. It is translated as CATKTSTDTQYF.

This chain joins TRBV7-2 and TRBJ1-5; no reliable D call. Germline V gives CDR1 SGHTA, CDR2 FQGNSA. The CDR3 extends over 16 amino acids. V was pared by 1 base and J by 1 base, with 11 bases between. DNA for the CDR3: TGTGCCAGCAGCTTAGGGACGTCAGCGAGCAATCAGCCCCAGCATTTT. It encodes CASSLGTSASNQPQHF.

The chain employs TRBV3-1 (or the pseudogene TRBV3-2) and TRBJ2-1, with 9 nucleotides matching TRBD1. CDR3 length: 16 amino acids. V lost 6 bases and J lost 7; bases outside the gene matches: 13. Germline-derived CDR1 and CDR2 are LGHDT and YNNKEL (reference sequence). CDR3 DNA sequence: TGTGCCAGCAGTCCGACCGGGACAGGGAGAAAAAATGAGCAGTTCTTC. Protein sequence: CASSPTGTGRKNEQFF.

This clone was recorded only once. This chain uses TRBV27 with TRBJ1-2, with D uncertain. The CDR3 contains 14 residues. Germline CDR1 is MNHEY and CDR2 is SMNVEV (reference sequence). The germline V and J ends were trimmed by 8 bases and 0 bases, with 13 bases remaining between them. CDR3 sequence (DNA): TGTGCCAGCGGAGCGGGTGGTTCTAACTATGGCTACACCTTC. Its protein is CASGAGGSNYGYTF.

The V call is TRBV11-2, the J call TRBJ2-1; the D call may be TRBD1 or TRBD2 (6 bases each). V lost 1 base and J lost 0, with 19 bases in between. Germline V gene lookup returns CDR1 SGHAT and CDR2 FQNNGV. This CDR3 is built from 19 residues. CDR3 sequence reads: CASSLGGAVPSSSYNEQFF. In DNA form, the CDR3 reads TGTGCCAGCAGCTTAGGGGGGGCCGTGCCGTCGAGCTCCTACAATGAGCAGTTCTTC.

CDR3: CASSNPGEGWEAFF. The CDR3 bases are TGTGCCAGCAGTAACCCCGGGGAGGGTTGGGAAGCTTTCTTT. The V gene is TRBV6-5, the J gene TRBJ1-1; D is undetermined. The germline V gene encodes CDR1 MNHEY and CDR2 SVGAGI. The CDR3 contains 14 residues. V was shortened by 5 bases and J by 8 bases, with 18 bases between the two germline ends.

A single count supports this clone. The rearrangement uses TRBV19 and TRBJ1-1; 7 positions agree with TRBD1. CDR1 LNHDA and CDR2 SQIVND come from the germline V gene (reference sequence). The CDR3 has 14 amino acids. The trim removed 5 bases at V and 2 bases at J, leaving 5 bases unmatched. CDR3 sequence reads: CASSPNRGNTEAFF. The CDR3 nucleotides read TGTGCCAGTAGTCCAAACAGGGGAAACACTGAAGCTTTCTTT.

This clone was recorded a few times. As DNA, the CDR3 is TGTGCCACCAGTGATTTGTCCCATCTCCAGCCCCAGCATTTT. This encodes CATSDLSHLQPQHF. The chain recombines TRBV24-1 with TRBJ1-5; D is ambiguous. The CDR3 runs to 14 residues. The ends were cut back, 0 bases at V and 7 bases at J, with 9 bases in the middle. CDR1 KGHDR and CDR2 SFDVKD come from the germline V gene.

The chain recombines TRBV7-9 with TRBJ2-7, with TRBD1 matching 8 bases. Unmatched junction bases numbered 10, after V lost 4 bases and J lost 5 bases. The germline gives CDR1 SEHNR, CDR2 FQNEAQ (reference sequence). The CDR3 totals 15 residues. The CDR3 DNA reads TGTGCCAGCAGCTCCCGAGGACAGGGAACAAACGAGCAGTACTTC. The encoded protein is CASSSRGQGTNEQYF. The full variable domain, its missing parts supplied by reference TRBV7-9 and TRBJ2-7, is DTGVSQNPRHKITKRGQNVTFRCDPISEHNRLYWYRQTLGQGPEFLTYFQNEAQLEKSRLLSDRFSAERPKGSFSTLEIQRTEQGDSAMYLCASSSRGQGTNEQYFGPGTRLTVT.

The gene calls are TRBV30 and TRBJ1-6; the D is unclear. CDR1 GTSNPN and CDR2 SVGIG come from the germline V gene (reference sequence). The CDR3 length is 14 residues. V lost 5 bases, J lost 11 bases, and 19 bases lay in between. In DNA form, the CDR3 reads TGTGCCTGGGAAACTGCCGGCCGAACAACACCCCTCCACTTT. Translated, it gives CAWETAGRTTPLHF.

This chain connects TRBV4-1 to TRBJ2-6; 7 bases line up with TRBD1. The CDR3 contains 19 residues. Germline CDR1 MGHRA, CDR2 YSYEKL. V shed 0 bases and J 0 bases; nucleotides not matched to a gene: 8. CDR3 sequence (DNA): TGCGCCAGCAGCCAAGATCCGGGACAGACGTTCTCTGGGGCCAACGTCCTGACTTTC. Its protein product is CASSQDPGQTFSGANVLTF.

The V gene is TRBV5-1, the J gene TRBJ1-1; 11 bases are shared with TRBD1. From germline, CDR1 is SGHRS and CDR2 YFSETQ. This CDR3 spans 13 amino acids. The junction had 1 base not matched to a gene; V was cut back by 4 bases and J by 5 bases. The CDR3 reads CASSGTGGTEAFF. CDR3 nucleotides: TGCGCCAGCAGCGGGACAGGGGGAACTGAAGCTTTCTTT.

This CDR3 is CASSYWRNYTDTQYF. CDR3 sequence (DNA): TGTGCCAGCAGTTATTGGCGGAACTACACAGATACGCAGTATTTT. This chain connects TRBV6-2 or TRBV6-3 to TRBJ2-3; D not resolved. This CDR3 region has 15 residues. Germline V CDR1 and CDR2: MNHEY, SVGEGT. V was clipped by 3 bases and J by 2 bases, with 12 bases between them.

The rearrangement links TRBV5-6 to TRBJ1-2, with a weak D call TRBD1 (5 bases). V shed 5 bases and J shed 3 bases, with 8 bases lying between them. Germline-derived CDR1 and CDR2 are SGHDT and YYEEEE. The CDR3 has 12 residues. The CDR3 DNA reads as TGTGCCAGCAGGGGGCAGGACTATGGCTACACCTTC. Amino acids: CASRGQDYGYTF.

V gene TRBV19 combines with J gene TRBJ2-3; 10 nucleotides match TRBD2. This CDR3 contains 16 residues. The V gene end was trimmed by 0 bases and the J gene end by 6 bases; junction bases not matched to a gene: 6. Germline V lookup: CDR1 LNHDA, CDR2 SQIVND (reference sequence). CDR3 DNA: TGTGCCAGTAGTATAGATCCCCCGGGACTAGCGGATACGCAGTATTTT. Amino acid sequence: CASSIDPPGLADTQYF.

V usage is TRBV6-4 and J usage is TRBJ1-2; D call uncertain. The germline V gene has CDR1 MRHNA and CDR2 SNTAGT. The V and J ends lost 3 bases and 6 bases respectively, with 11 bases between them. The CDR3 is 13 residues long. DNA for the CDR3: TGTGCCAGCAGTGAATTTGGTCGGCATGGCTACACCTTC. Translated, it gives CASSEFGRHGYTF.

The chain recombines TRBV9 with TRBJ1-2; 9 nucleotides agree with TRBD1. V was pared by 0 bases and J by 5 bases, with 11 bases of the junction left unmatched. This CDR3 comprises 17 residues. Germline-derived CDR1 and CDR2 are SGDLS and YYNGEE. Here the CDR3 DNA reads TGTGCCAGCAGCGTAGATGGCACAGGGGGCGTCGGGTATGGCTACACCTTC. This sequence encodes CASSVDGTGGVGYGYTF.

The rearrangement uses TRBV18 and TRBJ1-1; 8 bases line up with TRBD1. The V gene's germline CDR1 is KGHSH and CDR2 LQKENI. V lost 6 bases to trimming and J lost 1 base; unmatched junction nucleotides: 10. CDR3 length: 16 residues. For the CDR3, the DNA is TGTGCCAGCTCTACTATAGTCGGGACAGGGAACACTGAAGCTTTCTTT. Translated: CASSTIVGTGNTEAFF.

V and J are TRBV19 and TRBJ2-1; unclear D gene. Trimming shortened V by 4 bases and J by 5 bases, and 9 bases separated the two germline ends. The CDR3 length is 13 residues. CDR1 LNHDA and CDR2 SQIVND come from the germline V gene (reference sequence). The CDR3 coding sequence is TGTGCCAGTAGTAGCCAGCGAAACAATGAGCAGTTCTTC. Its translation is CASSSQRNNEQFF.

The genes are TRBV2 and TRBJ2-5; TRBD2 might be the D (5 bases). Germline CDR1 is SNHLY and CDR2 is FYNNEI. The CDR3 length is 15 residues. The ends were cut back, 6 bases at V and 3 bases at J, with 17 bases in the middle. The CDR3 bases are TGTGCCAGCAGCCCCCTACGCCTGGGAGAAGAGACCCAGTACTTC. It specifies CASSPLRLGEETQYF.

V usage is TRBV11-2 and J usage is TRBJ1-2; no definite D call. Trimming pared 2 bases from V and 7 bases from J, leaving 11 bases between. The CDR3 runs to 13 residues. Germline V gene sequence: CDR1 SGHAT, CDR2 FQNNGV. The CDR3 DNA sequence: TGTGCCAGCAGCTTAAGGCGGGAGGCTGGCTACACCTTC. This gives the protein CASSLRREAGYTF. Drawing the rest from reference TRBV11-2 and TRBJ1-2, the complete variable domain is EAGVAQSPRYKIIEKRQSVAFWCNPISGHATLYWYQQILGQGPKLLIQFQNNGVVDDSQLPKDRFSAERLKGVDSTLKIQPAKLEDSAVYLCASSLRREAGYTFGSGTRLTVV.

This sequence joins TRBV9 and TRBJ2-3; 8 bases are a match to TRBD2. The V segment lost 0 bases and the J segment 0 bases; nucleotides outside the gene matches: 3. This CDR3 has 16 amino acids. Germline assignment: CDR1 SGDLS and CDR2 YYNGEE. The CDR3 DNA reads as TGTGCCAGCAGCGTAGGCGGGGGGACTAGCACAGATACGCAGTATTTT. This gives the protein CASSVGGGTSTDTQYF.

The CDR3 protein is CSASKPRGRNQPQHF. DNA for the CDR3: TGCAGTGCTAGTAAGCCCAGGGGGCGCAATCAGCCCCAGCATTTT. The rearrangement uses TRBV20-1 and TRBJ1-5; 8 nucleotides line up with TRBD1. CDR1 is DFQATT and CDR2 is SNEGSKA in the germline V gene (reference sequence). Unmatched junction bases numbered 6, after V lost 3 bases and J lost 2 bases. CDR3 length: 15 residues.

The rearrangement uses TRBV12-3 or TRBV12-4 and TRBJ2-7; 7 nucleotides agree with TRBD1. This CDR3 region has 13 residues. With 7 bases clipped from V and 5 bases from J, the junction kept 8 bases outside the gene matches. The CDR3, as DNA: TGTGCCAGCAATGACAGGGTTTCCCACGAGCAGTACTTC. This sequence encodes CASNDRVSHEQYF.

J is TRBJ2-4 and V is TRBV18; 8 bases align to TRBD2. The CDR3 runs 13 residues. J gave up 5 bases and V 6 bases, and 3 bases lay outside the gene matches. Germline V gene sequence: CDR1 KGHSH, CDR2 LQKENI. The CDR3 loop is CASSGTRQNIQYF. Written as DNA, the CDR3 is TGTGCCAGCTCGGGGACTAGACAAAACATTCAGTACTTC.

CDR3 nucleotides: TGTGCCAGCAGTTACTCGAGCCAGGGGGTCGGAGCTTTCTTT. Its translation is CASSYSSQGVGAFF. This sequence joins TRBV6-5 and TRBJ1-1, with 7 positions matching TRBD1. Germline trimming cut 0 bases from V and 10 bases from J; bases unmatched to any gene: 8. Germline-derived CDR1 and CDR2 are MNHEY and SVGAGI. The CDR3 has 14 residues.